Below are 24 T cell receptor beta chains sequenced from a single sample in a study of breast tumors, draining lymph nodes, adjacent tissues. Breast cancer patients provided tissue from their axillary draining lymph nodes. One entry per CDR3 protein results from TCRdb running MiXCR on the multiplex PCR reads. The table includes 170,000 or so distinct CDR3 sequences, 30% to 35% detected once. Sequencing used axillary lymph node tissue. Source of these receptors: a female donor with breast cancer. Some clones in this sample may be carry-over from other donors' samples.

This clonotype has at least ten counts. The chain uses TRBV2 and TRBJ2-7, with D tentatively TRBD2 (5 bases). The CDR3 runs 16 residues. Looked up from germline, CDR1 is SNHLY and CDR2 is FYNNEI. The V end was cut by 0 bases, the J end by 3 bases, with 15 bases between. The DNA for the CDR3 is TGTGCCAGCAGTGAAGCGTCGGGGTATATTTTCTACGAGCAGTACTTC. Translation: CASSEASGYIFYEQYF.

Points on this clonotype: Possible read error: a much larger clone is one base away. This chain connects TRBV9 to TRBJ1-5; TRBD1 matches 8 bases. In germline, CDR1 is SGDLS, CDR2 YYNGEE. The CDR3 sequence is 14 residues long. The CDR3 region is CASSIGQGNQPQPF. The CDR3 DNA sequence: TGTGCCAGCAGCATTGGACAGGGTAACCAGCCCCAGCCTTTT.

This clonotype has at least ten counts. The chain couples TRBV9 to TRBJ2-3, with D tentatively TRBD2 (7 bases). The V end was cut by 0 bases, the J end by 3 bases, with 14 bases between. Germline V gene data show CDR1 as SGDLS and CDR2 as YYNGEE. The CDR3 loop spans 16 amino acids. The CDR3 DNA sequence: TGTGCCAGCAGCGTAGACGGCGGGGGCGGGACAGATACGCAGTATTTT. Residues: CASSVDGGGGTDTQYF.

V gene TRBV20-1 combines with J gene TRBJ2-5; the match to TRBD2 covers 12 bases. V shed 2 bases, J shed 9 bases, and the junction held 4 bases outside the gene matches. This CDR3 is built from 13 residues. Looked up from germline, CDR1 is DFQATT and CDR2 is SNEGSKA (reference sequence). The CDR3 spells CSARRTSGKPQYF. The CDR3 DNA follows: TGCAGTGCTAGAAGGACTAGCGGGAAGCCCCAGTACTTC.

Many counts were recorded for this clonotype. The CDR3 nucleotides read TGCAGTGCTGGGGTGGCGGGAGCGGAGACCCAGTACTTC. It is translated as CSAGVAGAETQYF. The chain joins TRBV20-1 to TRBJ2-5; TRBD2 matches 7 bases. CDR1 DFQATT and CDR2 SNEGSKA come from the germline V gene (reference sequence). The CDR3 is made up of 13 amino acids. V was pared by 5 bases and J by 5 bases, with 8 bases of the junction left unmatched.

This clonotype has a count of ten or more. For the CDR3, the DNA is TGCAGTGCACCCGGACTAGCGGCACATTACAATGAGCAGTTCTTC. Translating gives CSAPGLAAHYNEQFF. The genes are TRBV20-1 and TRBJ2-1; 10 nucleotides align to TRBD2. The CDR3 contains 15 residues. CDR1 is DFQATT, CDR2 SNEGSKA, per germline (reference sequence). Germline trimming cut 6 bases from V and 4 bases from J; bases unmatched to any gene: 9.

This clonotype was seen repeatedly, ten times or more. V is TRBV20-1 and J is TRBJ2-7; D is uncertain. This CDR3 has 12 residues. V was cut by 6 bases and J by 3 bases, with 12 bases left in between. CDR1 is DFQATT, CDR2 SNEGSKA, per germline (reference sequence). The CDR3 loop reads CSAPRGVYEQYF. The DNA for the CDR3 is TGCAGTGCCCCCAGAGGAGTCTACGAGCAGTACTTC.

This clonotype was recorded at least ten times. The chain combines TRBV7-9 with TRBJ2-5, with 10 bases lining up with TRBD2. The CDR3 length is 13 residues. Unmatched junction bases numbered 5, after V lost 6 bases and J lost 7 bases. The germline V gene encodes CDR1 SEHNR and CDR2 FQNEAQ (reference sequence). This CDR3 reads CASSLAGDGTQYF. CDR3 nucleotides: TGTGCCAGCAGTCTAGCGGGGGACGGGACCCAGTACTTC.

This clonotype was seen ten or more times. This chain uses TRBV30 with TRBJ2-3; 9 nucleotides agree with TRBD1. The CDR3 has 15 amino acids. The germline CDR1 and CDR2 sequences are GTSNPN and SVGIG (reference sequence). Unmatched junction bases numbered 6, after V lost 3 bases and J lost 2 bases. In DNA form, the CDR3 reads TGTGCCTGGAGCCCGGGACAGGGCCTCACAGATACGCAGTATTTT. Protein product: CAWSPGQGLTDTQYF.

This clonotype was observed many times. The V and J genes are TRBV11-3 and TRBJ2-1; D is tentatively TRBD1 or TRBD2 (5 bases each). The CDR3 has 16 residues. Trimming took 3 bases from V and 9 from J, leaving 21 bases between them. CDR1 and CDR2 from the germline V gene are SGHNT and YENEEA. CDR3 amino acids: CASSLGVDWGTGEQFF. The CDR3 DNA sequence: TGTGCCAGCAGCTTGGGGGTGGACTGGGGAACAGGTGAGCAGTTCTTC.

The chain has TRBV12-5 and TRBJ1-1; TRBD1 aligns across 7 bases. The CDR3 runs 14 residues. Germline assignment: CDR1 LGHNT and CDR2 FRNRAP. J lost 5 bases, V lost 6 bases, and 9 bases had no gene match. The CDR3, as DNA: TGTGCTAGTGGGGGGGACAGCGGATGGACTGAAGCTTTCTTT. Translation gives CASGGDSGWTEAFF.

V gene TRBV27 combines with J gene TRBJ2-2, with 7 bases lining up with TRBD1. The junction had 4 bases not matched to a gene; V was cut back by 3 bases and J by 0 bases. Germline V lookup: CDR1 MNHEY, CDR2 SMNVEV (reference sequence). This CDR3 is 16 amino acids long. The chain's CDR3 is CASSFRQGANTGELFF. The CDR3 nucleotides are TGTGCCAGCAGTTTCAGGCAGGGGGCGAACACCGGGGAGCTGTTTTTT.

About this clonotype: This could be a read error, since a much larger clone is one nucleotide away. Given the absence of the conserved phenylalanine or tryptophan at the CDR3 end, a read error is likely. This chain links TRBV5-8 with TRBJ2-3; 7 bases agree with TRBD2. This CDR3 has 15 residues. The V and J ends lost 6 bases and 4 bases, in that order; junction bases with no gene match: 11. Germline values: CDR1 SGHTS, CDR2 YDEGEE. The CDR3 reads CASNKGSGIADTQYL. In DNA, the CDR3 is TGTGCCAGCAACAAAGGCAGCGGGATTGCAGATACGCAGTATCTT.

This clonotype was observed at least ten times. This chain uses TRBV2 with TRBJ1-2; a possible D gene is TRBD1 (6 bases). V lost 0 bases, J lost 9 bases, and 11 bases lay in between. Germline CDR1 reads SNHLY; CDR2 reads FYNNEI. The CDR3 totals 13 residues. This CDR3 reads CASSEAGALSYTF. CDR3 sequence (DNA): TGTGCCAGCAGTGAAGCGGGGGCACTGAGCTACACCTTC. The full variable domain, rest sourced from reference TRBV2 and TRBJ1-2, is EPEVTQTPSHQVTQMGQEVILRCVPISNHLYFYWYRQILGQKVEFLVSFYNNEISEKSEIFDDQFSVERPDGSNFTLKIRSTKLEDSAMYFCASSEAGALSYTFGSGTRLTVV.

This clonotype has ten or more counts. The rearrangement joins TRBV3-1 to TRBJ2-5; the match to TRBD2 covers 13 bases. Trimming cost V 0 bases and J 3 bases; bases outside gene matches: 4. Germline CDR1 and CDR2: LGHDT and YNNKEL (reference sequence). The CDR3 loop spans 17 amino acids. In DNA, the CDR3 is TGTGCCAGCAGCCAAGATCCCGGACTAGCGGGAGAAGAGACCCAGTACTTC. Amino acids: CASSQDPGLAGEETQYF.

This clonotype occurred a few times. Given a much more abundant clone one base away, this may be a read error. V gene TRBV7-9 combines with J gene TRBJ2-1; D call uncertain. Per germline, CDR1 SEHNR and CDR2 FQNEAQ (reference sequence). The CDR3 consists of 14 residues. DNA for the CDR3: TGTGCCAGCAGCTTAGTCTCCGGGCGCAATGGGCAGTTCTTC. It codes for CASSLVSGRNGQFF.

This clonotype was recorded at least ten times. The germline gene is not matched at one end of the junction; a read error may be the cause. This sequence joins TRBV7-7 and TRBJ2-1, with TRBD2 matching over 14 bases. Germline CDR1 is SSHAT and CDR2 is FNYEAQ (reference sequence). The CDR3 has 17 amino acids. The CDR3 reads CASSPGTSGSRYNEQFF. The CDR3 region has the DNA TGTGCTAGCAGCCCTGGGACTAGCGGGAGCAGGTACAATGAGCAGTTCTTC.

The V and J genes are TRBV19 and TRBJ2-1; maybe TRBD1 (6 bases). CDR1 is LNHDA, CDR2 SQIVND, per germline (reference sequence). There are 14 residues in the CDR3. CDR3 region: CAVQGWGYGDEQFF. DNA of the CDR3: TGTGCTGTACAGGGATGGGGTTATGGGGATGAGCAGTTCTTC.

On this clonotype: Germline is not matched at one junction end, which may reflect a read error. This chain links TRBV9 with TRBJ1-2; D unclear. There are 16 residues in the CDR3. Germline values: CDR1 SGDLS, CDR2 YYNGEE. In DNA, the CDR3 is TGTGCCGGCAGCGTGTCCCCCCAGGCTTGGACGTATGGCCACACCTTC. Translated: CAGSVSPQAWTYGHTF. Full variable domain (remainder filled in from reference TRBV9 and TRBJ1-2): DSGVTQTPKHLITATGQRVTLRCSPRSGDLSVYWYQQSLDQGLQFLIQYYNGEERAKGNILERFSAQQFPDLHSELNLSSLELGDSALYFCAGSVSPQAWTYGHTFGSGTRLTVV.

This clonotype showed up many times. The gene calls are TRBV7-3 and TRBJ2-1; the match to TRBD2 covers 7 bases. V shed 5 bases and J 7 bases; nucleotides not matched to a gene: 11. The CDR3 is 15 amino acids. Germline values: CDR1 SGHTA, CDR2 FQGTGA. The CDR3: CASSPQSGAGNEQFF. The CDR3 DNA sequence: TGTGCCAGCAGCCCTCAAAGCGGGGCGGGGAATGAGCAGTTCTTC.

With respect to this clonotype: A read error may produce the germline difference seen at one junction end. The chain combines TRBV6-6 with TRBJ2-3; D unresolved. From germline, CDR1 is MNHNY and CDR2 SVGAGI (reference sequence). The CDR3 is 14 residues long. The CDR3 is CACSNRANTDTQYF. The DNA for the CDR3 is TGTGCCTGCAGCAACCGGGCTAACACAGATACGCAGTATTTT.

At least ten counts were recorded for this clonotype. J is TRBJ2-1 and V is TRBV19; 10 bases align to TRBD2. The J segment lost 7 bases and the V segment lost 5 bases, leaving 8 bases of the junction unmatched. The CDR3 extends over 15 amino acids. Germline V gene data show CDR1 as LNHDA and CDR2 as SQIVND (reference sequence). CDR3 sequence reads: CASSVQRGGLNEQFF. The CDR3 DNA sequence: TGTGCCAGTAGTGTCCAGCGGGGGGGCCTTAATGAGCAGTTCTTC.

In the case of this clonotype: One junction end does not reproduce the germline sequence, and a read error may be involved. The chain couples TRBV7-2 to TRBJ2-1, with 8 bases matching TRBD2. The CDR3 spans 13 residues. From germline, CDR1 is SGHTA and CDR2 FQGNSA. CDR3 sequence reads: CASSLEDGGARLF. For the CDR3, the DNA is TGTGCCAGCAGCTTAGAGGACGGGGGGGCCAGGCTCTTC.

In this sample, this clonotype turned up many times. This chain connects TRBV20-1 to TRBJ2-3; D might be TRBD2 (6 bases). This CDR3 contains 12 residues. V was clipped by 5 bases and J by 2 bases, with 8 bases between them. In germline, CDR1 is DFQATT, CDR2 SNEGSKA (reference sequence). The CDR3 sequence: CSAVADTDTQYF. The CDR3, as DNA: TGCAGTGCTGTAGCGGACACAGATACGCAGTATTTT.